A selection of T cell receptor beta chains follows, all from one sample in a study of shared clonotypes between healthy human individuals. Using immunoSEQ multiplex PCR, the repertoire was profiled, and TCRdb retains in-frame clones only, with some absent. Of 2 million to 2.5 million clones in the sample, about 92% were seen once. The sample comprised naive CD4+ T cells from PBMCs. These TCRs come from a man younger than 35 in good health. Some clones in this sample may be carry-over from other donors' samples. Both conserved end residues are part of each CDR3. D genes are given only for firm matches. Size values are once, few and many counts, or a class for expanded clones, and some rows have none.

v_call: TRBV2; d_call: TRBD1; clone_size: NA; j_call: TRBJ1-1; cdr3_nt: TGTGCCAGCAGTGAACAGGGGGTTACTGAAGCTTTCTTT; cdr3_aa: CASSEQGVTEAFF
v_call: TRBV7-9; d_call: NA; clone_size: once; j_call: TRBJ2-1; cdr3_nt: TGTGCCAGCAGCACGGGACAAAGTGGGATCAATGAGCAGTTCTTC; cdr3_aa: CASSTGQSGINEQFF
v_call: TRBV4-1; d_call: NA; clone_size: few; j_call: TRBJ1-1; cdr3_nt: TGCGCCAGCAGCCAAGATGGGAGGGCTACGGCTTTCTTT; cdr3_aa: CASSQDGRATAFF
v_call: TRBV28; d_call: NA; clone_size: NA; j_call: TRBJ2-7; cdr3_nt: TGTGCCAGCAGGCTGGGACAGGGGGCAACTAGCGGGAGGGGCGAGCAGTACTTC; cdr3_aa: CASRLGQGATSGRGEQYF
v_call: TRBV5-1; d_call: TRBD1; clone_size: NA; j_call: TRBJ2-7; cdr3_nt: TGCGCCAGCAGCTTGGTTATGGGACAGGGGAACGAGCAGTACTTC; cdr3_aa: CASSLVMGQGNEQYF
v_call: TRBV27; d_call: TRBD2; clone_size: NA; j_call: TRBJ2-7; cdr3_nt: TGTGCCAGCAAAGTACTAGCGGGAGACTCCTACGAGCAGTACTTC; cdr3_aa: CASKVLAGDSYEQYF
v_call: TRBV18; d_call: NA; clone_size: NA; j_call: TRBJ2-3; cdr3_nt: TGTGCCAGCTCCCGTTTAAGGGAGGGCACAGATACGCAGTATTTT; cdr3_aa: CASSRLREGTDTQYF
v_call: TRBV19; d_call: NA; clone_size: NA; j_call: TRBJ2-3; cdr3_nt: TGTGCCAGTAGTAAGGGACTTTCCACAGATACGCAGTATTTT; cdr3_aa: CASSKGLSTDTQYF
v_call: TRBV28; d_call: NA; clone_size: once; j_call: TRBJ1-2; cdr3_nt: TGTGCCAGCAGTCCAGGACAGATGTCCTATGGCTACACCTTC; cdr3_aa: CASSPGQMSYGYTF
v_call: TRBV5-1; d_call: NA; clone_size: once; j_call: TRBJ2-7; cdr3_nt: TGCGCCAGCCACTACGACAGCAACGAGCAGTACTTC; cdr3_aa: CASHYDSNEQYF
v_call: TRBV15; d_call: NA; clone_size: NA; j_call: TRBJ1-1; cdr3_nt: TGTGCCACCAGCAGGGTAAGACAGATGAACACTGAAGCTTTCTTT; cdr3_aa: CATSRVRQMNTEAFF
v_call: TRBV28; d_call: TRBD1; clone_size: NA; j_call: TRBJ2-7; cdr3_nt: TGTGCCAGCAGTGCGATGGACAGGGGGCTCAACGAGCAGTACTTC; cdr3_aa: CASSAMDRGLNEQYF
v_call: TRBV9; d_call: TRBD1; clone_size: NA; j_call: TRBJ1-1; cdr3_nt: TGTGCCAGCAGCCCAGACCCCCTGGGACAGGGGGCCAGTACCACTGAAGCTTTCTTT; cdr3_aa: CASSPDPLGQGASTTEAFF
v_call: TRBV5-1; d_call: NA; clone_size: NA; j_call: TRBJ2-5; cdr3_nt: TGCGCCAGCAGCTTGCCCTCAAGCGACCAAGAGACCCAGTACTTC; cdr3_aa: CASSLPSSDQETQYF
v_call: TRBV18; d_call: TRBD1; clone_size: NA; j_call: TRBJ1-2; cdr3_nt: TGTGCCAGCTCACCCCCTGACAGGGGGCAGGGAGGCTACACCTTC; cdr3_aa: CASSPPDRGQGGYTF
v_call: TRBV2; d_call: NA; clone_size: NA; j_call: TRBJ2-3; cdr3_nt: TGTGCCAGCAGTAGCGCCACTAAGGCCACAGATACGCAGTATTTT; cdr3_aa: CASSSATKATDTQYF
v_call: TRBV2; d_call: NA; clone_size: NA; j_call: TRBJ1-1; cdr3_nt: TGTGCCAGCATAGCAACCGTGAACACTGAAGCTTTCTTT; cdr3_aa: CASIATVNTEAFF
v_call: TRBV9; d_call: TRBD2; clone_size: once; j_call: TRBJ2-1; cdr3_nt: TGTGCCAGCAGCGTAGCTAGCGGGAGAGATGAGCAGTTCTTC; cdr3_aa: CASSVASGRDEQFF
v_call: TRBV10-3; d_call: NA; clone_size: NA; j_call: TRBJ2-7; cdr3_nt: TGTGCCATCAGTGAGCAGTACGAGCAGTACTTC; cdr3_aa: CAISEQYEQYF
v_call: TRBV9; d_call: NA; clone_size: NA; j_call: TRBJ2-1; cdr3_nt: TGTGCCAGCAGCCCCCGGGGCTACGACAATGAGCAGTTCTTC; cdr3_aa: CASSPRGYDNEQFF
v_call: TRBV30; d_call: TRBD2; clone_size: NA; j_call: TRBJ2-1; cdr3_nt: TGTGCCTGGAGTGTAGGGGCGGGAGTGGGTGAGCAGTTCTTC; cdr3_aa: CAWSVGAGVGEQFF
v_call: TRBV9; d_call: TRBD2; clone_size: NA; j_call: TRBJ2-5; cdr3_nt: TGTGCCAGCAGCGTAAGGGGACTAGCGGGCCAAGAGACCCAGTACTTC; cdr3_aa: CASSVRGLAGQETQYF
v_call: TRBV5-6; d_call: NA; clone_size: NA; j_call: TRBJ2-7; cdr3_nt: TGTGCCAGCAGCCTTACTTCGGCGACCTACGAGCAGTACTTC; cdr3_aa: CASSLTSATYEQYF
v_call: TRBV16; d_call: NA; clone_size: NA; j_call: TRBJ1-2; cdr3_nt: TGTGCCAGCAGCCCATCCCGGGACGCTACCTATGGCTACACCTTC; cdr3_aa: CASSPSRDATYGYTF
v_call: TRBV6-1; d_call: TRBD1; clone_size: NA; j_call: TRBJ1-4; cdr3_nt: TGTGCCAGCAGTGGAGGGGGCTCAAATGAAAAACTGTTTTTT; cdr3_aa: CASSGGGSNEKLFF
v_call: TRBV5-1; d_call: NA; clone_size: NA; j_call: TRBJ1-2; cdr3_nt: TGCGCCAGCAGCTTGTCCCAGTCGAAGGGCTATGGCTACACCTTC; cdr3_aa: CASSLSQSKGYGYTF
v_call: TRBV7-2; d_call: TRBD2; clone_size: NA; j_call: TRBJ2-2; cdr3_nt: TGTGCCAGCAGCCAGGGGACTAGTTACACCGGGGAGCTGTTTTTT; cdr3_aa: CASSQGTSYTGELFF
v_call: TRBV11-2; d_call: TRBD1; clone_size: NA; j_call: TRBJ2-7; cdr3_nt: TGTGCCAGCAGCTTAATACAGGGGGTGGACTACGAGCAGTACTTC; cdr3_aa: CASSLIQGVDYEQYF
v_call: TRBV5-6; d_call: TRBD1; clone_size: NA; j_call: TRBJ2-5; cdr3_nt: TGTGCCAGCACCGGGGGACAGGTGGGGGCAGAGACCCAGTACTTC; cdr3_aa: CASTGGQVGAETQYF
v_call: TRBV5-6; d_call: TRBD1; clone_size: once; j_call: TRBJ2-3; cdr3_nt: TGTGCCAGCAGCTTGACAGGGGTGGAAGATACGCAGTATTTT; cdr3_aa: CASSLTGVEDTQYF
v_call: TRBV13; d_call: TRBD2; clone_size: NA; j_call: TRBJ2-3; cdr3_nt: TGTGCCAGCAGCTCGAGACCCGGGACTAGCGGGAGGTCTACCACAGATACGCAGTATTTT; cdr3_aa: CASSSRPGTSGRSTTDTQYF
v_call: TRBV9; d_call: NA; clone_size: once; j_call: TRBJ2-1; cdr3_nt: TGTGCCAGCAGCAAGCGATTCGGGACTGCTACCTACAATGAGCAGTTCTTC; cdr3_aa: CASSKRFGTATYNEQFF
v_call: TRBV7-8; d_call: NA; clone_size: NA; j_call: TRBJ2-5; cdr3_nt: TGTGCCAGCAGCTCCGGTGGGATGGGCCGCCAGTCAGAGACCCAGTACTTC; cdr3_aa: CASSSGGMGRQSETQYF
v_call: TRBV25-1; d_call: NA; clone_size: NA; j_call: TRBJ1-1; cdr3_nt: TGTGCCAGCAGTGAATATCCGGGGACTGAAGCTTTCTTT; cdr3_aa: CASSEYPGTEAFF
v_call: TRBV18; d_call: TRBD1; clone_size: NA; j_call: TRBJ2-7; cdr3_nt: TGTGCCAGCTCACCTTTATCCGGGACAGGGATCTACGAGCAGTACTTC; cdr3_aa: CASSPLSGTGIYEQYF
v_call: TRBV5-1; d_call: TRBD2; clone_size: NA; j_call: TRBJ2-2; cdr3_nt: TGCGCCAGCAGCTTGATGGGGGGGGTCGCCGGGGAGCTGTTTTTT; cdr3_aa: CASSLMGGVAGELFF
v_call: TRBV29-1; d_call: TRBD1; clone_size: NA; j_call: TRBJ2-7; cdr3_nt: TGCAGTTGCAGGGGGCGGTTAGTCCACGAGCAGTACTTC; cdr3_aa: CSCRGRLVHEQYF
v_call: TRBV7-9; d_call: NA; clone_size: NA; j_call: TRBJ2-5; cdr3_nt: TGTGCCAGCAGCTTAGGGCTAGCGGAGACCCAGTACTTC; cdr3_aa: CASSLGLAETQYF
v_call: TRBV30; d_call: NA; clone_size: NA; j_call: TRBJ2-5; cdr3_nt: TGTGCCTGGAGTTGGGTTGGAGGGAGGGAGACCCAGTACTTC; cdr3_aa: CAWSWVGGRETQYF
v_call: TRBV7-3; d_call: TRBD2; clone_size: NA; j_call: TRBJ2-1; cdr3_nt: TGTGCCAGCAGCCCCGGACTAGCGGCCTACAATGAGCAGTTCTTC; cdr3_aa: CASSPGLAAYNEQFF
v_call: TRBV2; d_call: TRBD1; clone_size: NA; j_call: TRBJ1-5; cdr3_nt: TGTGCCAGCAGTGAAGCGGACAGGGACAATCAGCCCCAGCATTTT; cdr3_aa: CASSEADRDNQPQHF
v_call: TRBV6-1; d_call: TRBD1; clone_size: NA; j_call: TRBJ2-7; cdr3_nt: TGTGCCAGCAGGAGCAGGGGGCGCGGGTACGAGCAGTACTTC; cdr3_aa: CASRSRGRGYEQYF
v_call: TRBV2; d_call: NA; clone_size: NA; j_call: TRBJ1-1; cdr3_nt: TGTGCCAGCAGCCAACAGGATACTGAAGCTTTCTTT; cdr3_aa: CASSQQDTEAFF
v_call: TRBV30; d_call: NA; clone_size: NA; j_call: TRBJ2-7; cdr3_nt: TGTGCCTGGAGTGAACAGTTCGACGAGCAGTACTTC; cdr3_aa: CAWSEQFDEQYF
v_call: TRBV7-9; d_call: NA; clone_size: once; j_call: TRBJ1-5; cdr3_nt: TGTGCCAGCAGCTTAGGGGCCGGGACGGCTAATCAGCCCCAGCATTTT; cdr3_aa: CASSLGAGTANQPQHF
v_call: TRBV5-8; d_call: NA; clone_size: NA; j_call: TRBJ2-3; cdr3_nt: TGTGCCAGCAGGACAGTGGGGGCCACAGATACGCAGTATTTT; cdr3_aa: CASRTVGATDTQYF
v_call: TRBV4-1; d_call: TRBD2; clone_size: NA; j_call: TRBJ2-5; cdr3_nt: TGCGCCAGCAGCCAAGGGGAGTTGATACGACTAGCGGGAACCCCCGAGACCCAGTACTTC; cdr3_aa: CASSQGELIRLAGTPETQYF
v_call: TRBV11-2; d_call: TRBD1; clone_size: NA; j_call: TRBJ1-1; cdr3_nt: TGTGCCAGCATCAGGGGGCGCGGGACTGAAGCTTTCTTT; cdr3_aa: CASIRGRGTEAFF
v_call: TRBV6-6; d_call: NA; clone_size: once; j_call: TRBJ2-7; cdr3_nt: TGTGCCAGCACCCTTAACTACGAGCAGTACTTC; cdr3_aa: CASTLNYEQYF
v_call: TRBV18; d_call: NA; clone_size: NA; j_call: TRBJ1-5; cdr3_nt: TGTGCCAGCTCACCGGGAAATAGCAATCAGCCCCAGCATTTT; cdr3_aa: CASSPGNSNQPQHF
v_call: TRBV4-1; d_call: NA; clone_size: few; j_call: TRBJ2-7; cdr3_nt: TGCGCCAGCAGCCAAGATACGGAGGTCGGGTCCTACGAGCAGTACTTC; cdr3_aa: CASSQDTEVGSYEQYF
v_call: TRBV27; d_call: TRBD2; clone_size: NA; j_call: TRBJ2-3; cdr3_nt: TGTGCCAGCAGTACCGGACTAGCGGGAGGGTACACAGATACGCAGTATTTT; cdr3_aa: CASSTGLAGGYTDTQYF
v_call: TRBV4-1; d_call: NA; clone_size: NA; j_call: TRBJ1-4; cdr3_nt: TGCGCCAGCAGCCAAGCGAGGGGGGTTGGGGAAAAACTGTTTTTT; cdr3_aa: CASSQARGVGEKLFF